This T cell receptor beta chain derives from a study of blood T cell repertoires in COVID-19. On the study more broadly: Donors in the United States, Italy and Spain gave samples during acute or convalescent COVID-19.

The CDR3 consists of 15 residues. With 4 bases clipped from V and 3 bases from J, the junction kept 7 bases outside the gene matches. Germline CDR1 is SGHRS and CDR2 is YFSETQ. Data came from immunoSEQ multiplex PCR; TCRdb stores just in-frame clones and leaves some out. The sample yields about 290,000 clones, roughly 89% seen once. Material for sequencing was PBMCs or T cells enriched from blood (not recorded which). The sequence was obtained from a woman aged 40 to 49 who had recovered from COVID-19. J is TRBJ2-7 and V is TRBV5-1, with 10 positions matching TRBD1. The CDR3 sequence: CASSRGQGTRYEQYF. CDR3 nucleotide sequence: TGCGCCAGCAGCAGGGGACAGGGGACCCGCTACGAGCAGTACTTC.